The clone carrying this T cell receptor (beta chain) was recorded once. The sample is drawn from a study of OX40 agonist ivuxolimab in advanced cancers. TCRdb's table, derived via immunoSEQ multiplex PCR, lists solely in-frame clones and lacks some. The sample lists 70,000 to 95,000 clones, about 88% occurring once. This receptor was obtained from an adult with an advanced solid tumor such as melanoma, head and neck, liver or kidney cancer. The material was CD4+ or CD8+ T cells sorted from blood, obtained in a trial of the OX40 agonist ivuxolimab.

The CDR3 nucleotides are TGTGCCAGCAGGACCTACAATGAGCAGTTCTTC. This sequence encodes CASRTYNEQFF. This chain connects TRBV27 to TRBJ2-1; D remains unclear. Looked up from germline, CDR1 is MNHEY and CDR2 is SMNVEV (reference sequence). This CDR3 spans 11 amino acids. The V end was cut by 6 bases, the J end by 2 bases, with 2 bases between.